A selection of T cell receptor beta chains follows, all from one sample in a study of cytotoxic CD8 clonotypes in ibrutinib-treated CLL. The method was immunoSEQ multiplex PCR; TCRdb's version includes in-frame clones alone and lacks a portion of them. The sample carries 200,000 to 250,000 clones, 75% to 80% recorded once. This material consisted of PBMCs, taken after 12 months of ibrutinib treatment. The source of these receptors is a human donor with chronic lymphocytic leukemia. CDR3s include the opening cysteine and the closing phenylalanine or tryptophan. Each record gives: CDR3 length, clone size, J gene, D gene, V gene, CDR3 DNA, CDR3 protein. A D gene is named only where the DNA matches it firmly. Size is stated for part of the rows, as once, few or many counts, or as a class when the clone is expanded.

>15|NA|TRBJ2-7|NA|TRBV18
TGTGCCAGCTCACCACCGACAGGTGGGGACTACGAGCAGTACTTC
CASSPPTGGDYEQYF
>14|NA|TRBJ1-5|NA|TRBV7-9
TGTGCCAGCACCCGTGGAGGGGGCAATCAGCCCCAGCATTTT
CASTRGGGNQPQHF
>15|NA|TRBJ1-4|TRBD1|TRBV25-1
TGTGCCAGCAGTGATCCGACAGGGGGGAATGAAAAACTGTTTTTT
CASSDPTGGNEKLFF
>17|few|TRBJ2-7|TRBD2|TRBV5-4
TGTGCCAGCAGCTTGGGACTAGCGGGGGGCCGCTCCTACGAGCAGTACTTC
CASSLGLAGGRSYEQYF
>14|NA|TRBJ2-7|TRBD2|TRBV30
TGTGCCTGGACAAGACTAGCGGGGACCTACGAGCAGTACTTC
CAWTRLAGTYEQYF
>13|NA|TRBJ2-7|NA|TRBV30
TGTGCCTGGAGTGTTAGAGGGGGGGACGAGCAGTACTTC
CAWSVRGGDEQYF
>15|NA|TRBJ2-1|TRBD1|TRBV27
TGTGCCAGCAGCCCCAGACAGGGGACCTACAATGAGCAGTTCTTC
CASSPRQGTYNEQFF
>14|NA|TRBJ1-6|NA|TRBV7-9
TGTGCCAGCAGCTTAGGAGACGCTAGTTCACCCCTCCACTTT
CASSLGDASSPLHF
>14|many|TRBJ2-7|NA|TRBV9
TGTGCCAGCAGCGTAGAGGGGGGACACTACGAGCAGTACTTC
CASSVEGGHYEQYF
>15|NA|TRBJ1-5|TRBD1|TRBV27
TGTGCCAGCAGGGGGATCGGACAGGGCTATCAGCCCCAGCATTTT
CASRGIGQGYQPQHF
>17|NA|TRBJ2-2|NA|TRBV5-1
TGCGCCAGCAGCTTGGGTAATTCGGGCCAGAACACCGGGGAGCTGTTTTTT
CASSLGNSGQNTGELFF
>11|NA|TRBJ2-7|NA|TRBV5-6
TGTGCCAGCAGCCGACAATACGAGCAGTACTTC
CASSRQYEQYF
>11|few|TRBJ1-2|NA|TRBV6-6
TGTGCCAGCAACGGTAACTATGGCTACACCTTC
CASNGNYGYTF
>12|NA|TRBJ2-2|NA|TRBV27
TGTGCCAGCAGTTTACTCTCCGGGGAGCTGTTTTTT
CASSLLSGELFF
>13|once|TRBJ2-5|TRBD1|TRBV10-3
TGTGCCATCAGAGGGACAGCCGAAGAGACCCAGTACTTC
CAIRGTAEETQYF
>15|NA|TRBJ2-5|NA|TRBV7-9
TGTGCCAGCAGCCCCCGACAAACGGTACAAGAGACCCAGTACTTC
CASSPRQTVQETQYF
>13|few|TRBJ1-5|NA|TRBV6-1
TGTGCCAGCAATGCACAGGGATATCAGCCCCAGCATTTT
CASNAQGYQPQHF
>13|NA|TRBJ2-7|NA|TRBV6-1
TGTGCCACCCAACGGGACGTCGCCTACGAGCAGTACTTC
CATQRDVAYEQYF
>14|NA|TRBJ2-3|NA|TRBV7-9
TGTGCCAGCAGCTCTCTCCCATCCACAGATACGCAGTATTTT
CASSSLPSTDTQYF
>12|NA|TRBJ1-2|NA|TRBV6-1
TGTGCCAGCAGTCCACAGCTCTATGGCTACACCTTC
CASSPQLYGYTF
>13|NA|TRBJ2-5|NA|TRBV19
TGTGCCAGTAGTCGGAGCCCCTTCGGGACCCAGTACTTC
CASSRSPFGTQYF
>12|NA|TRBJ2-7|NA|TRBV25-1
TGTGCCAGCATAGACAAAACCTACGAGCAGTACTTC
CASIDKTYEQYF
>16|NA|TRBJ1-5|TRBD1|TRBV19
TGTGCCAGTAGTATACACAGGGGTTGGAGCAATCAGCCCCAGCATTTT
CASSIHRGWSNQPQHF
>13|NA|TRBJ2-1|NA|TRBV28
TGTGCCAGCAGTCCGCTTCTGCGAAATGAGCAGTTCTTC
CASSPLLRNEQFF
>17|NA|TRBJ1-5|TRBD1|TRBV25-1
TGTGCCAGCAGTGAACCCGGCGGGACAGGGGGCAATCAGCCCCAGCATTTT
CASSEPGGTGGNQPQHF
>11|NA|TRBJ2-5|NA|TRBV20-1
TGCAGTGCTAGATCTGTAGAGACCCAGTACTTC
CSARSVETQYF
>14|NA|TRBJ2-3|NA|TRBV10-1
TGCGCCAGCAGTGAGTCGGTAGGGCCGGGGGCGCAGTATTTT
CASSESVGPGAQYF
>18|NA|TRBJ2-5|NA|TRBV2
TGTGCCAGCAGTGATCCGGCCAGCTACCTATCGTACCAAGAGACCCAGTACTTC
CASSDPASYLSYQETQYF
>15|NA|TRBJ1-2|TRBD1|TRBV10-3
TGTGCCATCAGTGAGTCGAAAGGGACAGGCTATGGCTACACCTTC
CAISESKGTGYGYTF
>12|NA|TRBJ1-2|NA|TRBV7-9
TGTGCCAGCAGCCCGGAGATTTATGGCTACACCTTC
CASSPEIYGYTF
>13|NA|TRBJ2-7|NA|TRBV27
TGTGCCAGCAGTCCCTGGGGACCCTACGAGCAGTACTTC
CASSPWGPYEQYF
>13|NA|TRBJ1-2|NA|TRBV5-6
TGTGCCAGCAGCCAGGGGCCCTTGGAGGGCTACACCTTC
CASSQGPLEGYTF
>15|NA|TRBJ1-2|NA|TRBV5-1
TGCGCCAGCAGCTTGGGGGCCCTGAGGAACTATGGCTACACCTTC
CASSLGALRNYGYTF
>17|once|TRBJ1-6|NA|TRBV25-1
TGTGCCAGCAGTGGGGAGGGTAAGAGCTCCTATAATTCACCCCTCCACTTT
CASSGEGKSSYNSPLHF
>14|NA|TRBJ1-5|TRBD1|TRBV28
TGTGCCAGCAGATCACAGGGGCCCAATCAGCCCCAGCATTTT
CASRSQGPNQPQHF
>16|NA|TRBJ2-3|NA|TRBV10-1
TGCGCCAGCAGTGGCTTGGACCCGAGGGACACAGATACGCAGTATTTT
CASSGLDPRDTDTQYF